What follows are 29 T cell receptor beta chains derived from one specimen sequenced in a study of CD8 T cells in ankylosing spondylitis. The study, taken as a whole, reports: The study identified a TCR beta motif of several highly homologous variants that appeared characteristic of ankylosing spondylitis blood.

TCRdb fed the 5' RACE reads into MiXCR, producing one record per CDR3 protein. The data contain about 700,000 distinct CDR3 sequences, around 20% of them singletons. Their cognate antigens are unknown. The specimen sequenced was blood, either unsorted or a sorted T cell fraction (not recorded which). The source of these receptors is a male donor with ankylosing spondylitis.

The chain uses TRBV12-3 or TRBV12-4 and TRBJ1-2; 7 nucleotides agree with TRBD1. V shed 5 bases and J 7 bases; nucleotides not matched to a gene: 10. The CDR3 length is 14 residues. The CDR3 region has the DNA TGTGCCAGCAGTCCAGACAGGGTTGTCTCTGGCTACACCTTC. It translates to CASSPDRVVSGYTF.

The table lists this clonotype with a count of one. This chain uses TRBV5-6 with TRBJ2-2; D gene uncertain. This CDR3 spans 15 amino acids. V lost 0 bases and J 1 base, leaving 7 bases between the germline ends. From germline, CDR1 is SGHDT and CDR2 YYEEEE. CDR3 nucleotide sequence: TGTGCCAGCAGCTTGGGCAGGTGGAACACCGGGGAGCTGTTTTTT. Translated, it gives CASSLGRWNTGELFF.

This clonotype was found a few times. V usage is TRBV18 and J usage is TRBJ1-1; 7 bases align to TRBD1. V shed 4 bases and J 1 base; nucleotides not matched to a gene: 3. This CDR3 region has 14 residues. Germline V CDR1 and CDR2: KGHSH, LQKENI. The CDR3 nucleotides read TGTGCCAGCTCACGGGACAGCCGGAACACTGAAGCTTTCTTT. Residues: CASSRDSRNTEAFF. Looking up the rest from reference TRBV18 and TRBJ1-1 gives the full variable domain: NAGVMQNPRHLVRRRGQEARLRCSPMKGHSHVYWYRQLPEEGLKFMVYLQKENIIDESGMPKERFSAEFPKEGPSILRIQQVVRGDSAAYFCASSRDSRNTEAFFGQGTRLTVV.

CDR3: CSARGGGGAADTQYF. CDR3 in DNA: TGCAGTGCTAGGGGCGGGGGGGGCGCCGCAGATACGCAGTATTTT. The rearrangement uses TRBV20-1 and TRBJ2-3, with 9 bases fitting TRBD2. Germline CDR1 DFQATT, CDR2 SNEGSKA (reference sequence). This CDR3 is 15 amino acids long. The J segment lost 4 bases and the V segment lost 3 bases, leaving 8 bases of the junction unmatched.

The chain carries TRBV5-1 and TRBJ2-1, with D hard to call. There are 15 residues in the CDR3. Trimming took 0 bases from V and 4 from J, leaving 11 bases between them. Germline lookup yields CDR1 SGHRS and CDR2 YFSETQ. CDR3 nucleotide sequence: TGCGCCAGCAGCTTGGGGCCAGAACCTTACAATGAGCAGTTCTTC. Its protein is CASSLGPEPYNEQFF.

The chain uses TRBV20-1 and TRBJ2-3; D might be TRBD1 or TRBD2, each matching 5 bases. Trimming left V 3 bases short and J 6 bases short, with 22 bases between. The CDR3 has 16 amino acids. Germline CDR1 and CDR2: DFQATT and SNEGSKA (reference sequence). As DNA, the CDR3 is TGCAGTGCTAGGGGTTTAAAGGGGTCGGGAATTGATACGCAGTATTTT. As protein: CSARGLKGSGIDTQYF.

This chain joins TRBV20-1 and TRBJ2-1, with 9 bases fitting TRBD2. The CDR3 covers 15 residues. With V trimmed by 6 bases and J by 3 bases, 9 bases remained unmatched. CDR1 and CDR2 from the germline V gene are DFQATT and SNEGSKA (reference sequence). Here the CDR3 DNA reads TGCAGTGCCCGAACGAGCGGGAGGTTCTACAATGAGCAGTTCTTC. Translated: CSARTSGRFYNEQFF.

The table lists this clonotype with a few counts. The chain carries TRBV28 and TRBJ1-5; D is uncertain. Germline CDR1 MDHEN, CDR2 SYDVKM. This CDR3 has 13 amino acids. Trimming cost V 6 bases and J 11 bases, with 17 bases left between them. CDR3: CASSPPALETQHF. The DNA for the CDR3 is TGTGCCAGCAGCCCTCCCGCGCTGGAGACCCAGCATTTT. Full variable domain (rest looked up from reference TRBV28 and TRBJ1-5): DVKVTQSSRYLVKRTGEKVFLECVQDMDHENMFWYRQDPGLGLRLIYFSYDVKMKEKGDIPEGYSVSREKKERFSLILESASTNQTSMYLCASSPPALETQHFGDGTRLSIL.

This clonotype was found a few times. This sequence joins TRBV2 and TRBJ2-7; D unresolved. Trimming shortened V by 1 base and J by 1 base, and 8 bases separated the two germline ends. The CDR3 consists of 14 residues. In germline, CDR1 is SNHLY, CDR2 FYNNEI. The CDR3 sequence is CASSEVYKSYEQYF. The CDR3 nucleotides read TGTGCCAGCAGTGAAGTTTACAAGTCCTACGAGCAGTACTTC.

This chain joins TRBV25-1 and TRBJ1-1, with TRBD1 as a possible D gene (5 bases). This CDR3 has 13 residues. The V and J ends lost 8 bases and 5 bases respectively, with 15 bases between them. Germline loops: CDR1 MGHDK, CDR2 SYGVNS. The DNA for the CDR3 is TGTGCCAGCGCCCGGGACCTCGTGACTGAAGCTTTCTTT. It codes for CASARDLVTEAFF.

This clonotype was recorded at least ten times. This chain uses TRBV12-3 or TRBV12-4 with TRBJ2-7, with 7 bases identical to TRBD1. V dropped 6 bases and J dropped 1; count of bases not matched to a gene: 0. This CDR3 contains 12 residues. The CDR3 protein is CASRGQSYEQYF. CDR3 nucleotide sequence: TGTGCCAGCAGGGGACAGTCCTACGAGCAGTACTTC.

Only a few counts were recorded for this clonotype. The V gene is TRBV12-3 or TRBV12-4, the J gene TRBJ1-3, with D perhaps TRBD1 (6 bases). Trimming took 7 bases from V and 4 from J, leaving 14 bases between them. The length of the CDR3 is 14 residues. Here the CDR3 reads CASIRTELGNTIYF. CDR3 bases: TGTGCCAGCATTAGGACAGAGCTCGGAAACACCATATATTTT.

This clonotype came up a few times. The rearrangement joins TRBV20-1 to TRBJ2-7; D possibly corresponds to TRBD1 (8 bases). Germline lookup yields CDR1 DFQATT and CDR2 SNEGSKA (reference sequence). V lost 6 bases and J 3 bases, leaving 21 bases between the germline ends. CDR3 size: 15 residues. CDR3 amino acids: CSATGGELADYEQYF. The DNA for the CDR3 is TGCAGTGCCACAGGGGGGGAGCTAGCGGACTACGAGCAGTACTTC.

This clonotype was detected a few times. This CDR3 reads CASRDRGNPLLYNEQFF. The CDR3 coding sequence is TGTGCCAGCAGGGACAGGGGAAACCCGCTCCTTTACAATGAGCAGTTCTTC. The chain uses TRBV27 and TRBJ2-1; 9 positions agree with TRBD1. Germline trimming cut 6 bases from V and 4 bases from J; bases unmatched to any gene: 13. In germline, CDR1 is MNHEY, CDR2 SMNVEV (reference sequence). This CDR3 contains 17 residues.

This clonotype came up a few times. The chain uses TRBV4-1 and TRBJ2-3; TRBD2 aligns across 8 bases. In germline, CDR1 is MGHRA, CDR2 YSYEKL. V shed 2 bases and J 14 bases; nucleotides not matched to a gene: 12. The CDR3 runs to 14 residues. The CDR3 nucleotides are TGCGCCAGCAGCCAATGGGATAGCGGGGCCGCCCTGTATTTT. Protein sequence: CASSQWDSGAALYF.

This clonotype was seen a handful of times. J is TRBJ2-7 and V is TRBV5-1; 9 nucleotides match TRBD1. Germline V gene data show CDR1 as SGHRS and CDR2 as YFSETQ. V dropped 4 bases and J dropped 2; count of bases not matched to a gene: 10. The CDR3 covers 16 residues. CDR3 loop: CASSQRGQGGTYEQYF. The CDR3 bases are TGCGCCAGCAGCCAGAGGGGACAGGGAGGTACCTACGAGCAGTACTTC.

In this sample, this clonotype turned up many times. V and J are TRBV12-3 or TRBV12-4 and TRBJ2-1; 7 bases map to TRBD1. The ends lost 6 bases at V and 0 bases at J; junction bases unmatched: 5. The CDR3 totals 15 residues. CDR3 residues: CASSLTGSSYNEQFF. In DNA form, the CDR3 reads TGTGCCAGCAGCCTGACAGGGAGCTCCTACAATGAGCAGTTCTTC.

This clonotype came up a few times. This chain links TRBV4-3 with TRBJ1-3; 8 bases map to TRBD1. The V and J ends lost 0 bases and 4 bases, in that order; junction bases with no gene match: 2. The CDR3 loop spans 15 amino acids. Per germline, CDR1 LGHNA and CDR2 YSLEER. The CDR3, as DNA: TGCGCCAGCAGCCAAGATCAGGGGGCCGGAAACACCATATATTTT. It encodes CASSQDQGAGNTIYF.

This clonotype came up many times. The chain couples TRBV20-1 to TRBJ1-5; no definite D call. This CDR3 contains 13 residues. Per the germline V gene, CDR1 is DFQATT and CDR2 is SNEGSKA (reference sequence). V lost 3 bases and J lost 1, with 7 bases in between. DNA for the CDR3: TGCAGTGCTAGGACTGCAAGCAATCAGCCCCAGCATTTT. Its translation is CSARTASNQPQHF.

This clonotype was seen more than once but under ten times. The J gene is TRBJ1-6, the V gene TRBV3-1, with D possibly matching TRBD1 (5 bases). Trimming pared 3 bases from V and 9 bases from J, leaving 12 bases between. Per germline, CDR1 LGHDT and CDR2 YNNKEL (reference sequence). The CDR3 consists of 14 residues. The CDR3 reads CASSQVGGSSPLHF. The CDR3 region has the DNA TGTGCCAGCAGCCAGGTTGGGGGGAGTTCACCCCTCCACTTT.

This clonotype has just a few counts. CDR3 DNA sequence: TGCGCCAGCAGCCAAGGGGCGGAAAGCAATCAGCCCCAGCATTTT. Translation: CASSQGAESNQPQHF. The V and J genes are TRBV4-1 and TRBJ1-5, with D uncertain. Trimming took 1 base from V and 1 from J, leaving 8 bases between them. From germline, CDR1 is MGHRA and CDR2 YSYEKL. CDR3 length equals 15 residues.

The V call is TRBV3-1, the J call TRBJ1-2; D gene ambiguous. Trimming removed 0 bases from V and 8 bases from J, with 7 bases in between. Per germline, CDR1 LGHDT and CDR2 YNNKEL (reference sequence). The CDR3 loop spans 12 amino acids. CDR3 region: CASSQDAGGYTF. The CDR3 region has the DNA TGTGCCAGCAGCCAAGATGCTGGCGGCTACACCTTC.

The rearrangement joins TRBV12-3 or TRBV12-4 to TRBJ1-3; 9 bases align to TRBD1. V trimming: 2 bases; J trimming: 2 bases; junction bases outside the gene matches: 4. The CDR3 is 16 residues long. DNA of the CDR3: TGTGCCAGCAGTTTAAGCGGGACAGGGACTGGAAACACCATATATTTT. Encoded protein: CASSLSGTGTGNTIYF.

The CDR3 loop is CASSGQGALYEQYF. As DNA, the CDR3 is TGCGCCAGCAGTGGCCAGGGGGCACTTTACGAGCAGTACTTC. The chain uses TRBV5-1 and TRBJ2-7, with 8 bases lining up with TRBD1. The CDR3 is 14 residues long. The V gene's germline CDR1 is SGHRS and CDR2 YFSETQ. After removal of 5 bases from V and 4 bases from J, the junction contained 8 bases not matched to a gene.

The chain employs TRBV6-1 and TRBJ1-4; maybe TRBD1 (5 bases). CDR3 size: 14 residues. Germline CDR1 MNHNS, CDR2 SASEGT. Trimming took off 6 bases at V and 8 bases at J, with 16 bases between the two ends. Written as DNA, the CDR3 is TGTGCCAGCAGCCCATCGGGGGGAGTGGAAAAACTGTTTTTT. Translating gives CASSPSGGVEKLFF.

This clonotype appeared a few times. The V call is TRBV6-1, the J call TRBJ2-6, with 7 bases identical to TRBD1. The CDR3 contains 15 residues. The germline gives CDR1 MNHNS, CDR2 SASEGT. V was pared by 6 bases and J by 3 bases, with 5 bases of the junction left unmatched. CDR3 in amino acids: CASRTDRVGANVLTF. The DNA of the CDR3 is TGTGCCAGCAGGACAGACAGGGTTGGGGCCAACGTCCTGACTTTC.

The chain employs TRBV12-3 or TRBV12-4 and TRBJ2-3; D not resolved. V lost 3 bases and J 2 bases, leaving 18 bases between the germline ends. The CDR3 spans 17 residues. CDR3 DNA sequence: TGTGCCAGCAGTTTCCTTTTCTTGGTAGCAGACACAGATACGCAGTATTTT. Its translation: CASSFLFLVADTDTQYF.

The chain carries TRBV5-1 and TRBJ1-5; D unclear. Trimming pared 2 bases from V and 0 bases from J, leaving 9 bases between. This CDR3 spans 15 amino acids. Germline V gene data show CDR1 as SGHRS and CDR2 as YFSETQ. CDR3 sequence (DNA): TGCGCCAGCAGCTTCGGTGCAGGTAGCAATCAGCCCCAGCATTTT. Translation: CASSFGAGSNQPQHF.

This chain connects TRBV6-1 to TRBJ1-1; TRBD1 agrees at 8 bases. CDR3 length: 16 amino acids. J lost 3 bases, V lost 1 base, and 7 bases had no gene match. The germline gives CDR1 MNHNS, CDR2 SASEGT. The CDR3: CASSEVRPGGHTEAFF. The CDR3 nucleotides are TGTGCCAGCAGTGAAGTAAGACCAGGGGGCCACACTGAAGCTTTCTTT.